This T cell receptor beta chain was documented in a study of neurological immune-mediated disorders. Study-wide points: The most TCR clonal expansion was seen in HTLV-1-associated myelopathy, whereas the least was seen in multiple sclerosis, below the level in healthy controls.

This clonotype was counted at least ten times. The antigen remains unidentified. The V gene's germline CDR1 is MNHEY and CDR2 SVGAGI. Unmatched junction bases numbered 10, after V lost 4 bases and J lost 7 bases. The CDR3 covers 15 residues. A 10-nucleotide random UMI tagged transcripts in template-switch 5'RACE cDNA synthesis. Using its own MiXCR run on the 5' RACE reads, TCRdb lists one record per CDR3 protein. The sample gives approximately 16,000 distinct CDR3 sequences, about 20% of which show up once; under 30% is in the top ten. The sequenced material came from PBMCs. The chain has TRBV6-5 and TRBJ2-7; 10 bases line up with TRBD1. The clonotype was recovered from a man over 45 in good health. DNA of the CDR3: TGTGCCAGCAGTTTCTGGACAGGGGGGCTGGGAGAGCAGTACTTC. Translating gives CASSFWTGGLGEQYF.